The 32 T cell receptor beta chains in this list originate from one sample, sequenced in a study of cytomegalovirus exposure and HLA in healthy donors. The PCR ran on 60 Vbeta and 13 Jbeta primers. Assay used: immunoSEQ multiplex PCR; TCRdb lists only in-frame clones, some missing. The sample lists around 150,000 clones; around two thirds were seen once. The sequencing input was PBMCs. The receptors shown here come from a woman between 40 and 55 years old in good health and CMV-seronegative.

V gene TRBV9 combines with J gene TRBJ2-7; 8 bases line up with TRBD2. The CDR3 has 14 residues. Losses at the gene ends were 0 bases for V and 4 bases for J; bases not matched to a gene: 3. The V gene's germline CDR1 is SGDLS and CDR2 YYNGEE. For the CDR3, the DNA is TGTGCCAGCAGCGTAGCGGGGGGGAGGTACGAGCAGTACTTC. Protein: CASSVAGGRYEQYF.

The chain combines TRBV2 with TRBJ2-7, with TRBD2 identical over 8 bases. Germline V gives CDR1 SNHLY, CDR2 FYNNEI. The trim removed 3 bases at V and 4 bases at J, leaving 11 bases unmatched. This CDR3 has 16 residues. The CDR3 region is CASSDLQGAGEYEQYF. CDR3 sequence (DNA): TGTGCCAGCAGTGACCTACAGGGAGCGGGAGAGTACGAGCAGTACTTC. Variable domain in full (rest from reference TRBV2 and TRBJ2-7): EPEVTQTPSHQVTQMGQEVILRCVPISNHLYFYWYRQILGQKVEFLVSFYNNEISEKSEIFDDQFSVERPDGSNFTLKIRSTKLEDSAMYFCASSDLQGAGEYEQYFGPGTRLTVT.

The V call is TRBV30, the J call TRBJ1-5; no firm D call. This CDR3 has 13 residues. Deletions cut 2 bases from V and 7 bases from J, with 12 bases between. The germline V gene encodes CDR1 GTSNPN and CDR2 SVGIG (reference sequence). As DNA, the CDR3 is TGTGCCTGGAGTAGGAATTCGGGACAGCCCCAGCATTTT. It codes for CAWSRNSGQPQHF.

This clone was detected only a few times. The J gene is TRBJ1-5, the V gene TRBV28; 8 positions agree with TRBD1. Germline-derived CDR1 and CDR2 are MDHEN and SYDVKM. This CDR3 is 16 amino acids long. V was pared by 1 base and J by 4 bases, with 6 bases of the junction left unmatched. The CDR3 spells CASSLLTTGVNQPQHF. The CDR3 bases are TGTGCCAGCAGTTTATTAACGACAGGGGTAAATCAGCCCCAGCATTTT.

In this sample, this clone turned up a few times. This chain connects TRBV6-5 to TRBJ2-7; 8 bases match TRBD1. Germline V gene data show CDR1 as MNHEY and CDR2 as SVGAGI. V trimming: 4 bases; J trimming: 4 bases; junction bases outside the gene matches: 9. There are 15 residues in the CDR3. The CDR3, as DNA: TGTGCCAGCAGTTCCCCTTCAGGGGGCGATTACGAGCAGTACTTC. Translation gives CASSSPSGGDYEQYF.

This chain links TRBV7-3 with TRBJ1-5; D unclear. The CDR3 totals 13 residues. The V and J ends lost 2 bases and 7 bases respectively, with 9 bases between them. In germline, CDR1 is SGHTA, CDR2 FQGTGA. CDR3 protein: CASSLSGTQPQHF. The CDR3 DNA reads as TGTGCCAGCAGCTTATCAGGTACCCAGCCCCAGCATTTT. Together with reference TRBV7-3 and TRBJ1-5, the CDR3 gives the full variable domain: GAGVSQTPSNKVTEKGKYVELRCDPISGHTALYWYRQSLGQGPEFLIYFQGTGAADDSGLPNDRFFAVRPEGSVSTLKIQRTERGDSAVYLCASSLSGTQPQHFGDGTRLSIL.

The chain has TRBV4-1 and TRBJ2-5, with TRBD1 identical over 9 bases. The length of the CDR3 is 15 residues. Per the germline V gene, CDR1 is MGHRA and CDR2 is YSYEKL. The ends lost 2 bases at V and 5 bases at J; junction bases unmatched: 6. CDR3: CASSQYGQGQETQYF. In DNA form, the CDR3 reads TGCGCCAGCAGCCAATACGGACAGGGGCAGGAGACCCAGTACTTC.

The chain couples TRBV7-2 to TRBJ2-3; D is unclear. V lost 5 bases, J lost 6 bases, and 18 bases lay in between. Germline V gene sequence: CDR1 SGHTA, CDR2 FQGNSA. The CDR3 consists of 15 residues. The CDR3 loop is CASSPSATLRDTQYF. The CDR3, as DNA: TGTGCCAGCAGCCCCAGCGCAACGCTCCGTGATACGCAGTATTTT.

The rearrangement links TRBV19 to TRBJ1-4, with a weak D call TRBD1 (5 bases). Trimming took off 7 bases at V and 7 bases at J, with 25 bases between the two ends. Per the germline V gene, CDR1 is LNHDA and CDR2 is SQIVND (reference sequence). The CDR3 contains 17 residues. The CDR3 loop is CASTLNPPLRGTEKLFF. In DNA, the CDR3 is TGTGCCAGTACCCTCAACCCGCCGCTTCGGGGGACTGAAAAACTGTTTTTT. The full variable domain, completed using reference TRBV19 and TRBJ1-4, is DGGITQSPKYLFRKEGQNVTLSCEQNLNHDAMYWYRQDPGQGLRLIYYSQIVNDFQKGDIAEGYSVSREKKESFPLTVTSAQKNPTAFYLCASTLNPPLRGTEKLFFGSGTQLSVL.

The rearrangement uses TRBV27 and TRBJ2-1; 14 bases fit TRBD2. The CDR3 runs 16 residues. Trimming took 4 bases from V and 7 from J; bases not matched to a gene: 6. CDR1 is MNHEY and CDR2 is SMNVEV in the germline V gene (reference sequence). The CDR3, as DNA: TGTGCCAGCAGTTCGACTAGCGGGGGGGCCGGTAATGAGCAGTTCTTC. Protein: CASSSTSGGAGNEQFF.

The CDR3 region has the DNA TGTGCCAGATCCCGTTCACCCCTCCACTTT. Protein: CARSRSPLHF. J is TRBJ1-6 and V is TRBV19; D call uncertain. This CDR3 is built from 10 residues. Germline CDR1 LNHDA, CDR2 SQIVND (reference sequence). Between the trimmed V and J ends, which lost 9 bases and 9 bases, there was a span of 6 bases.

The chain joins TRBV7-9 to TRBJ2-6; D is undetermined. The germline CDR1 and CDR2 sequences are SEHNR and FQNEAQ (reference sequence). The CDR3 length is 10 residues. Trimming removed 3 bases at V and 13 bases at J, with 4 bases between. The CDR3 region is CASSFEVLTF. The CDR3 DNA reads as TGTGCCAGCAGCTTCGAGGTCCTGACTTTC.

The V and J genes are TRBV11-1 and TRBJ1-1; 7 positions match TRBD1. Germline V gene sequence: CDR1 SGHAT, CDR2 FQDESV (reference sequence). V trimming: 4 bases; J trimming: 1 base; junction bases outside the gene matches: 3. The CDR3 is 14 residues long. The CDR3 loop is CASSSYRGNTEAFF. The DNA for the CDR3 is TGTGCCAGCAGCTCCTACAGGGGGAACACTGAAGCTTTCTTT. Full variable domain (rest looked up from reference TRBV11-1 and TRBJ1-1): EAEVAQSPRYKITEKSQAVAFWCDPISGHATLYWYRQILGQGPELLVQFQDESVVDDSQLPKDRFSAERLKGVDSTLKIQPAELGDSAMYLCASSSYRGNTEAFFGQGTRLTVV.

CDR3 sequence: CASSINLNTEAFF. As DNA, the CDR3 is TGTGCCAGTAGTATTAACTTAAACACTGAAGCTTTCTTT. This chain connects TRBV19 to TRBJ1-1; D unresolved. Germline CDR1 reads LNHDA; CDR2 reads SQIVND (reference sequence). The CDR3 has 13 residues. V lost 3 bases to trimming and J lost 2 bases, with 7 bases between them.

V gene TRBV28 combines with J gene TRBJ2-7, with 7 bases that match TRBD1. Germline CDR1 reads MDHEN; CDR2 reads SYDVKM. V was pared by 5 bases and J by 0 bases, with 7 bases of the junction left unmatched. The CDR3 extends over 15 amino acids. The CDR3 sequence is CASSRQGRGSYEQYF. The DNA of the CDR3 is TGTGCCAGCAGTCGACAGGGCAGGGGCTCCTACGAGCAGTACTTC. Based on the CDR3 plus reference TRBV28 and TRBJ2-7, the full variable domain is DVKVTQSSRYLVKRTGEKVFLECVQDMDHENMFWYRQDPGLGLRLIYFSYDVKMKEKGDIPEGYSVSREKKERFSLILESASTNQTSMYLCASSRQGRGSYEQYFGPGTRLTVT.

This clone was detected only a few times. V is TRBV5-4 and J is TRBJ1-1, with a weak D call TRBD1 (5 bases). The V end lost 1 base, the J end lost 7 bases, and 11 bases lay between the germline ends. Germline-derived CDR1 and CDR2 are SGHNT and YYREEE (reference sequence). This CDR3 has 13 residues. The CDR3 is CASSLIGVHEAFF. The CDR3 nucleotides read TGTGCCAGCAGCTTGATAGGGGTCCATGAAGCTTTCTTT.

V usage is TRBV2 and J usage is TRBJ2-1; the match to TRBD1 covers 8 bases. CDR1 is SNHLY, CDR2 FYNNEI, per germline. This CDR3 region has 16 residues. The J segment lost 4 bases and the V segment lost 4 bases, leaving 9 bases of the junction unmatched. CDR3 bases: TGTGCCAGCAGTGGGGGGCAGGGGGCGGTTTACAATGAGCAGTTCTTC. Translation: CASSGGQGAVYNEQFF.

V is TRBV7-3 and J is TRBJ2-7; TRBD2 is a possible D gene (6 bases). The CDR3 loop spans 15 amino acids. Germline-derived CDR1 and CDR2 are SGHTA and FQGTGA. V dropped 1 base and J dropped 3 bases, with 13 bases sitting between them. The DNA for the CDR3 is TGTGCCAGCAGCTTAATGGAGGGGAAGGGCTACGAGCAGTACTTC. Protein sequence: CASSLMEGKGYEQYF.

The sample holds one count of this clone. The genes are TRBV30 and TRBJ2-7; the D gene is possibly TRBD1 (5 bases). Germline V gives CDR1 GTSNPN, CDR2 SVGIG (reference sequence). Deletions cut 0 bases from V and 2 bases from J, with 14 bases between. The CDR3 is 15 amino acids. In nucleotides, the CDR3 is TGTGCCTGGAGTGTACTCCCAGGGCCTCCCTACGAGCAGTACTTC. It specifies CAWSVLPGPPYEQYF.

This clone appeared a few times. CDR3: CASSTSWGQGVTDTQYF. CDR3 coding DNA: TGTGCCAGCAGTACCTCTTGGGGACAGGGGGTCACAGATACGCAGTATTTT. The rearrangement uses TRBV2 and TRBJ2-3; TRBD1 matches at 11 bases. The CDR3 has 17 residues. Germline trimming cut 5 bases from V and 2 bases from J; bases unmatched to any gene: 9. Looked up from germline, CDR1 is SNHLY and CDR2 is FYNNEI. The full variable domain, with the rest looked up from reference TRBV2 and TRBJ2-3, is EPEVTQTPSHQVTQMGQEVILRCVPISNHLYFYWYRQILGQKVEFLVSFYNNEISEKSEIFDDQFSVERPDGSNFTLKIRSTKLEDSAMYFCASSTSWGQGVTDTQYFGPGTRLTVL.

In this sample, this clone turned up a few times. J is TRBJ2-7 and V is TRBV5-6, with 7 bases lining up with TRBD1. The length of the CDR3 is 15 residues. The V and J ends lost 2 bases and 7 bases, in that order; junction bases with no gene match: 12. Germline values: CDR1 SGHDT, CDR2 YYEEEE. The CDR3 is CASSFLTGTPDEQYF. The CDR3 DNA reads TGTGCCAGCAGCTTCTTGACAGGGACCCCGGATGAGCAGTACTTC. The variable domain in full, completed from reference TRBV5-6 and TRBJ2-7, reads DAGVTQSPTHLIKTRGQQVTLRCSPKSGHDTVSWYQQALGQGPQFIFQYYEEEERQRGNFPDRFSGHQFPNYSSELNVNALLLGDSALYLCASSFLTGTPDEQYFGPGTRLTVT.

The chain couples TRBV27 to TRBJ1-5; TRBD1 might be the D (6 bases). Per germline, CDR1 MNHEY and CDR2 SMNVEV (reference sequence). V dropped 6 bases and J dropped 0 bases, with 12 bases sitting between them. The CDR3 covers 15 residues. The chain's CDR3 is CASRDRFYSNQPQHF. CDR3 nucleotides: TGTGCCAGCAGGGACAGATTTTATAGCAATCAGCCCCAGCATTTT.

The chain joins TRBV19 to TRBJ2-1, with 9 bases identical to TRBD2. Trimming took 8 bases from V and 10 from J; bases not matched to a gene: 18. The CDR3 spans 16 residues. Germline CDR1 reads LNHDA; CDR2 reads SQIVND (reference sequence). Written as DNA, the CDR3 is TGTGCCAGTCGTGGTGCGGCGGGGGGGCCGATGCCAGAGCAGTTCTTC. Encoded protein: CASRGAAGGPMPEQFF.

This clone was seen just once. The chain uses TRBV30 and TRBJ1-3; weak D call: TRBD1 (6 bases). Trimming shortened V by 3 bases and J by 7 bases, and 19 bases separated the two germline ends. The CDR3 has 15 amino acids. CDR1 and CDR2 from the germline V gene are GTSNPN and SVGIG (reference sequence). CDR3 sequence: CAWRGGGQRWNTIYF. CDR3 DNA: TGTGCCTGGAGAGGGGGAGGGCAGAGGTGGAACACCATATATTTT.

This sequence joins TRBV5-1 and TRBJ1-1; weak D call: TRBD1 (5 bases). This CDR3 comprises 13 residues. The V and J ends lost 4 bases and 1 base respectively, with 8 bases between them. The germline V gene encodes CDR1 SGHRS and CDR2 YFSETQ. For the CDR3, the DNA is TGCGCCAGCAGCCCCAGGGAGAACACTGAAGCTTTCTTT. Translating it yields CASSPRENTEAFF. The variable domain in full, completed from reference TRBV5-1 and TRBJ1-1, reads KAGVTQTPRYLIKTRGQQVTLSCSPISGHRSVSWYQQTPGQGLQFLFEYFSETQRNKGNFPGRFSGRQFSNSRSEMNVSTLELGDSALYLCASSPRENTEAFFGQGTRLTVV.

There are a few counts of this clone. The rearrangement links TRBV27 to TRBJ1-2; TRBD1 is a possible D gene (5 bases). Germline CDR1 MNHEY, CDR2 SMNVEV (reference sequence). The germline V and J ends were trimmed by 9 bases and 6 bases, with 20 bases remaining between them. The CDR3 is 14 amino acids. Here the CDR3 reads CASSVLPVGDGYTF. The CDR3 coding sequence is TGTGCCAGTTCCGTCTTGCCGGTAGGGGATGGCTACACCTTC.

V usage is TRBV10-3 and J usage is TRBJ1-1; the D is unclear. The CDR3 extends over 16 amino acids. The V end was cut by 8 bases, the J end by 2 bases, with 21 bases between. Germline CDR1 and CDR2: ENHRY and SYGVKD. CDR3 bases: TGTGCCATCGCCGAGTCCAGGTCCTTTACCAACACTGAAGCTTTCTTT. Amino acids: CAIAESRSFTNTEAFF.

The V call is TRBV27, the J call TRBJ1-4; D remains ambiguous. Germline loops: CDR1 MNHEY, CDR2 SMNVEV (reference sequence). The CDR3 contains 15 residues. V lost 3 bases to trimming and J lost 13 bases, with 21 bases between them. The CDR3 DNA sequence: TGTGCCAGCAGTTTCGGTCCCGGGATAACTAACTTACTGTTTTTT. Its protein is CASSFGPGITNLLFF. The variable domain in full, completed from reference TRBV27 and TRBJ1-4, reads EAQVTQNPRYLITVTGKKLTVTCSQNMNHEYMSWYRQDPGLGLRQIYYSMNVEVTDKGDVPEGYKVSRKEKRNFPLILESPSPNQTSLYFCASSFGPGITNLLFFGSGTQLSVL.

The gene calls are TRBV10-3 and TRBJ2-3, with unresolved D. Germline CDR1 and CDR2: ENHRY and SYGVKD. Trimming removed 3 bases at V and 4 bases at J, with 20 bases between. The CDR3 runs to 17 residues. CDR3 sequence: CAISERSARFAPDTQYF. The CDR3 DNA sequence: TGTGCCATCAGTGAAAGGTCGGCTAGGTTTGCGCCAGATACGCAGTATTTT.

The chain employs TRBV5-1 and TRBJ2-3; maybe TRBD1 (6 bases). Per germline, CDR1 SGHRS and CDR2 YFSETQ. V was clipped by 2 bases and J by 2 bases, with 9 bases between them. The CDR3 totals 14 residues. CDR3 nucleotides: TGCGCCAGCAGCTTACAGGGAGACACAGATACGCAGTATTTT. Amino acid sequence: CASSLQGDTDTQYF.

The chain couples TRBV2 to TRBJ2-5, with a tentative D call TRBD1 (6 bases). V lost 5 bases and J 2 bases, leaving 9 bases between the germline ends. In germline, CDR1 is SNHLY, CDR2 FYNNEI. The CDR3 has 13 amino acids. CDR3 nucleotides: TGTGCCAGCAGTCCGACAGGTCAAGAGACCCAGTACTTC. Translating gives CASSPTGQETQYF.

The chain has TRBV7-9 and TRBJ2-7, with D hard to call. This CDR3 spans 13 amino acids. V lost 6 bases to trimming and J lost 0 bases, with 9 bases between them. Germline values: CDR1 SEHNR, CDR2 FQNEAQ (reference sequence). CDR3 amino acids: CASSLTLSYEQYF. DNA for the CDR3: TGTGCCAGCAGTCTGACTCTCTCCTACGAGCAGTACTTC. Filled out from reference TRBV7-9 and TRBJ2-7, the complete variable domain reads DTGVSQNPRHKITKRGQNVTFRCDPISEHNRLYWYRQTLGQGPEFLTYFQNEAQLEKSRLLSDRFSAERPKGSFSTLEIQRTEQGDSAMYLCASSLTLSYEQYFGPGTRLTVT.